What follows are 17 T cell receptor beta chains derived from one specimen sequenced in a study of T cell responses to AZD1222 COVID-19 vaccine. Some clones are missing from TCRdb's copy, which holds only in-frame ones; the method was immunoSEQ multiplex PCR. The sample has 150,000 or so clones, 88% seen once. The sample was peripheral blood, taken on day 0 of AZD1222 vaccination. These receptors originate from an adult in good health.

The rearrangement links TRBV27 to TRBJ2-4, with TRBD2 matching 7 bases. The CDR3 spans 14 residues. The germline gives CDR1 MNHEY, CDR2 SMNVEV (reference sequence). The junction had 7 bases not matched to a gene; V was cut back by 5 bases and J by 6 bases. The chain's CDR3 is CASSNREDGNIQYF. Written as DNA, the CDR3 is TGTGCCAGCAGTAACCGGGAGGATGGAAACATTCAGTACTTC.

This clone was counted once. The chain has TRBV6-1 and TRBJ1-5; D might be TRBD1 (5 bases). V was pared by 1 base and J by 3 bases, with 7 bases between. Looked up from germline, CDR1 is MNHNS and CDR2 is SASEGT. CDR3 length: 14 residues. The CDR3 nucleotides read TGTGCCAGCAGTGAAGGGGGCGTCAATCAGCCCCAGCATTTT. Protein sequence: CASSEGGVNQPQHF.

This chain uses TRBV20-1 with TRBJ1-1; 7 nucleotides match TRBD1. Germline CDR1 and CDR2: DFQATT and SNEGSKA (reference sequence). V shed 5 bases and J 11 bases; nucleotides not matched to a gene: 8. The CDR3 is made up of 11 amino acids. The CDR3 region has the DNA TGCAGTGCTGTTAAGGGGGCAGGGGCTTTCTTT. Its protein product is CSAVKGAGAFF.

This chain uses TRBV5-4 with TRBJ2-3, with 8 bases fitting TRBD2. Trimming at V came to 2 bases and at J to 5 bases, leaving 13 bases not matched to a gene. Germline V lookup: CDR1 SGHNT, CDR2 YYREEE (reference sequence). CDR3 length equals 17 residues. The CDR3 reads CASSFPLTGGSEDTQYF. The CDR3 nucleotides read TGTGCCAGCAGCTTCCCTCTTACGGGGGGGTCCGAAGATACGCAGTATTTT.

The chain joins TRBV3-1 (or the pseudogene TRBV3-2) to TRBJ1-5; D is unclear. V gave up 5 bases and J gave up 4 bases, with 12 bases separating them. The germline CDR1 and CDR2 sequences are LGHDT and YNNKEL (reference sequence). The CDR3 covers 14 residues. CDR3 protein: CASSLGSGNQPQHF. The DNA for the CDR3 is TGTGCCAGCAGCTTGGGTTCCGGGAATCAGCCCCAGCATTTT.

The chain combines TRBV29-1 with TRBJ2-7, with unresolved D. Germline V gene data show CDR1 as SQVTM and CDR2 as ANQGSEA. The CDR3 covers 13 residues. V was pared by 0 bases and J by 0 bases, with 6 bases between. In DNA, the CDR3 is TGCAGCGTTGAAGATCCTAGCTCCTACGAGCAGTACTTC. Amino acid sequence: CSVEDPSSYEQYF.

This clone was counted a single time. The V gene is TRBV6-6, the J gene TRBJ1-1; no firm D call. Between the trimmed V and J ends, which lost 4 bases and 5 bases, there was a span of 17 bases. From germline, CDR1 is MNHNY and CDR2 SVGAGI (reference sequence). CDR3 length equals 15 residues. The CDR3 DNA sequence: TGTGCCAGCAGTTCCGGCGAGGGAGGGCAGACTGAAGCTTTCTTT. This gives the protein CASSSGEGGQTEAFF.

In this sample, this clone turned up once. J is TRBJ2-1 and V is TRBV7-9; TRBD1 agrees at 9 bases. The CDR3 contains 14 residues. Trimming cost V 7 bases and J 10 bases; bases outside gene matches: 11. The germline V gene encodes CDR1 SEHNR and CDR2 FQNEAQ (reference sequence). For the CDR3, the DNA is TGTGCCAGCAAGGCCGGGACAGGGTTTTGGGAGCAGTTCTTC. It encodes CASKAGTGFWEQFF.

The gene calls are TRBV9 and TRBJ1-6; D is possibly TRBD1 (5 bases). This CDR3 is 13 amino acids long. Germline CDR1 reads SGDLS; CDR2 reads YYNGEE. V lost 4 bases to trimming and J lost 11 bases, with 13 bases between them. CDR3 residues: CASSSQGDTPLHF. The CDR3 coding sequence is TGTGCCAGCAGCTCTCAAGGGGATACACCCCTCCACTTT.

The chain uses TRBV21-1 and TRBJ1-5; TRBD1 is the table's D call, not checked against the DNA. TRBV21-1 is deemed a pseudogene. The CDR3 spans 15 residues. CDR3 nucleotides: TGTGCCAGCACCACAGGGGGCAGGGGCAATCAGCCCCAGCATTTT. Amino acid sequence: CASTTGGRGNQPQHF.

This clone occurred a few times. The V and J genes are TRBV7-9 and TRBJ2-1, with 11 bases identical to TRBD1. Germline values: CDR1 SEHNR, CDR2 FQNEAQ (reference sequence). With V trimmed by 7 bases and J by 6 bases, 11 bases remained unmatched. This CDR3 contains 16 residues. The CDR3 here is CASNFPSGTGGNEQFF. The CDR3 DNA reads TGTGCCAGCAACTTTCCCTCCGGGACAGGGGGCAATGAGCAGTTCTTC.

The chain couples TRBV28 to TRBJ1-4; weak D call: TRBD1 (5 bases). Germline loops: CDR1 MDHEN, CDR2 SYDVKM. This CDR3 is built from 15 residues. Trimming removed 2 bases at V and 2 bases at J, with 9 bases between. This CDR3 reads CASSLQGSTNEKLFF. Written as DNA, the CDR3 is TGTGCCAGCAGTTTACAGGGTTCTACTAATGAAAAACTGTTTTTT.

The rearrangement joins TRBV21-1 to TRBJ2-7; the D call in the table, TRBD2, was not verified against the DNA. TRBV21-1 has pseudogene status. The CDR3 totals 17 residues. CDR3 DNA sequence: TGTGCCAGCAGCCCGAAGGGGGCTACTAGCGGGGGGTACGAGCAGTACTTC. It is translated as CASSPKGATSGGYEQYF.

The V gene is TRBV2, the J gene TRBJ2-2, with 12 bases identical to TRBD2. V was clipped by 4 bases and J by 5 bases; unmatched bases: 2. The CDR3 consists of 15 residues. Germline V gene lookup returns CDR1 SNHLY and CDR2 FYNNEI. The CDR3 region is CASSGLAGETGELFF. The DNA of the CDR3 is TGTGCCAGCAGTGGACTAGCGGGGGAAACCGGGGAGCTGTTTTTT. The full variable domain, in which reference TRBV2 and TRBJ2-2 provide the parts outside the CDR3, is EPEVTQTPSHQVTQMGQEVILRCVPISNHLYFYWYRQILGQKVEFLVSFYNNEISEKSEIFDDQFSVERPDGSNFTLKIRSTKLEDSAMYFCASSGLAGETGELFFGEGSRLTVL.

V usage is TRBV9 and J usage is TRBJ1-2; 10 bases fit TRBD1. The CDR3 sequence is 15 residues long. Trimming cost V 1 base and J 4 bases; bases outside gene matches: 4. Germline CDR1 reads SGDLS; CDR2 reads YYNGEE. The CDR3 nucleotides read TGTGCCAGCAGCGTACAGACAGGGGGCCCCTATGGCTACACCTTC. Amino acids: CASSVQTGGPYGYTF.

This chain connects TRBV6-1 to TRBJ1-2; 7 bases fit TRBD1. Trimming took 3 bases from V and 7 from J; bases not matched to a gene: 5. The CDR3 is 13 amino acids. The germline gives CDR1 MNHNS, CDR2 SASEGT. CDR3 DNA: TGTGCCAGCAGTGAGACGACAGGGACTGGCTACACCTTC. Translated: CASSETTGTGYTF.

This sequence joins TRBV9 and TRBJ1-1; 7 nucleotides match TRBD1. V trimming: 0 bases; J trimming: 6 bases; junction bases outside the gene matches: 5. The CDR3 runs to 14 residues. The germline V gene has CDR1 SGDLS and CDR2 YYNGEE. The DNA for the CDR3 is TGTGCCAGCAGCGTAGGGTTCCAGGGGGCTGAAGCTTTCTTT. It is translated as CASSVGFQGAEAFF. Full variable domain (remainder filled in from reference TRBV9 and TRBJ1-1): DSGVTQTPKHLITATGQRVTLRCSPRSGDLSVYWYQQSLDQGLQFLIQYYNGEERAKGNILERFSAQQFPDLHSELNLSSLELGDSALYFCASSVGFQGAEAFFGQGTRLTVV.